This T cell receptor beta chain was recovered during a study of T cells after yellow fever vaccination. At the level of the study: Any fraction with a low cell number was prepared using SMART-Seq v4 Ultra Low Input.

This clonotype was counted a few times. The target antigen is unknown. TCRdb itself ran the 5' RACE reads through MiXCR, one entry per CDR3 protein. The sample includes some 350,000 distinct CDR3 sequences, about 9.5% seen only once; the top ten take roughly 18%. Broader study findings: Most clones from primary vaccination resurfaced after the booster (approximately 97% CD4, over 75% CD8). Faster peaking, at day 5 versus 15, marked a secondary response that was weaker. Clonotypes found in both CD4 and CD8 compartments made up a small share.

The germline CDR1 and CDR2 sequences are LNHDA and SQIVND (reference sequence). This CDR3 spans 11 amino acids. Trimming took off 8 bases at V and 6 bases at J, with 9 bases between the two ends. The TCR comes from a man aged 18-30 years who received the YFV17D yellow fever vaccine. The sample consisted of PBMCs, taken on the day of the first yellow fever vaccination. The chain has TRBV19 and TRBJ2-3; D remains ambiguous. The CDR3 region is CASQLGDTQYF. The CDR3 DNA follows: TGTGCCAGTCAGCTGGGGGATACGCAGTATTTT. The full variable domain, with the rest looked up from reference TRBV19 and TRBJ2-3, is DGGITQSPKYLFRKEGQNVTLSCEQNLNHDAMYWYRQDPGQGLRLIYYSQIVNDFQKGDIAEGYSVSREKKESFPLTVTSAQKNPTAFYLCASQLGDTQYFGPGTRLTVL.